These 7 T cell receptor beta chains originate from one sample sequenced in a study of blood T cell repertoires in COVID-19. Repertoires were generated with immunoSEQ multiplex PCR, while TCRdb's copy carries only in-frame clones and drops some. This table has about 270,000 clones, approximately 90% appearing once. The sequenced sample consisted of PBMCs or T cells enriched from blood (not recorded which). These TCRs come from a woman aged 25 to 39 with acute COVID-19.

The rearrangement joins TRBV9 to TRBJ1-3, with a possible D match to TRBD1 (5 bases). Trimming shortened V by 4 bases and J by 0 bases, and 17 bases separated the two germline ends. The CDR3 length is 17 residues. Germline V gene data show CDR1 as SGDLS and CDR2 as YYNGEE. The CDR3 sequence is CASSPRQIQSSGNTIYF. The CDR3 region has the DNA TGTGCCAGCAGCCCGAGACAGATCCAAAGCTCTGGAAACACCATATATTTT.

The V and J genes are TRBV27 and TRBJ2-1, with TRBD1 identical over 9 bases. Germline V gene lookup returns CDR1 MNHEY and CDR2 SMNVEV (reference sequence). Germline trimming cut 0 bases from V and 2 bases from J; bases unmatched to any gene: 14. This CDR3 spans 20 amino acids. The CDR3 here is CASSLSIEYRTGAPYNEQFF. The DNA for the CDR3 is TGTGCCAGCAGTTTATCGATCGAGTACCGGACAGGGGCCCCCTACAATGAGCAGTTCTTC.

V gene TRBV3-1 (or the pseudogene TRBV3-2) combines with J gene TRBJ2-7; 10 bases are a match to TRBD2. The CDR3 length is 15 residues. In germline, CDR1 is LGHDT, CDR2 YNNKEL (reference sequence). J lost 1 base, V lost 5 bases, and 5 bases had no gene match. This chain's CDR3 is CASSSPSGGSYEQYF. CDR3 coding DNA: TGTGCCAGCAGCTCCCCTAGCGGGGGTTCCTACGAGCAGTACTTC.

The chain joins TRBV7-8 to TRBJ2-7, with TRBD2 matching 15 bases. The CDR3 has 16 residues. Germline assignment: CDR1 SGHVS and CDR2 FQNEAQ. After removal of 3 bases from V and 6 bases from J, the junction contained 6 bases not matched to a gene. The chain's CDR3 is CASSFGLAGGPGEQYF. The CDR3 region has the DNA TGTGCCAGCAGCTTTGGACTAGCGGGAGGGCCTGGCGAGCAGTACTTC.

V and J are TRBV4-1 and TRBJ2-1; 8 positions match TRBD2. CDR3 size: 15 residues. V shed 3 bases and J 1 base; nucleotides not matched to a gene: 2. CDR1 is MGHRA and CDR2 is YSYEKL in the germline V gene. CDR3: CASSQAGGSYNEQFF. CDR3 DNA sequence: TGCGCCAGCAGCCAGGCGGGAGGTTCCTACAATGAGCAGTTCTTC.

The chain links TRBV7-2 to TRBJ2-7; the match to TRBD2 covers 16 bases. This CDR3 is 15 amino acids long. The V gene's germline CDR1 is SGHTA and CDR2 FQGNSA. V shed 5 bases and J 5 bases; nucleotides not matched to a gene: 3. The DNA of the CDR3 is TGTGCCAGCAGCCACGGGACTAGCGGGAGGGACGAGCAGTACTTC. Translation: CASSHGTSGRDEQYF.

The V gene is TRBV6-4, the J gene TRBJ1-1; 7 bases fit TRBD1. V trimming: 5 bases; J trimming: 5 bases; junction bases outside the gene matches: 5. The germline V gene has CDR1 MRHNA and CDR2 SNTAGT. This CDR3 is built from 13 residues. The CDR3 here is CASSYTGETEAFF. The CDR3 DNA is TGTGCCAGCAGTTATACAGGGGAGACTGAAGCTTTCTTT.